The 6 T cell receptor beta chains given below trace back to one sample, sequenced in a study of cytomegalovirus exposure and HLA in healthy donors. PCR was performed using 60 Vbeta and 13 Jbeta primers. Profiling relied on immunoSEQ multiplex PCR, and the TCRdb table lists in-frame clones only, not all of them. The sample includes around 150,000 clones, 60% to 85% of them seen just once. The sample was PBMCs. These receptors came from a woman aged 40 to 50 in good health and CMV-seronegative.

The rearrangement joins TRBV5-6 to TRBJ1-6, with D unresolved. Looked up from germline, CDR1 is SGHDT and CDR2 is YYEEEE. V lost 0 bases, J lost 9 bases, and 10 bases lay in between. CDR3 length: 14 residues. This CDR3 is CASSLAHLGSPLHF. As DNA, the CDR3 is TGTGCCAGCAGCTTGGCACACCTTGGTTCACCCCTCCACTTT.

The CDR3: CASSLGTGGINQPQHF. In DNA form, the CDR3 reads TGTGCCAGCAGCCTCGGGACAGGGGGTATCAATCAGCCCCAGCATTTT. This chain links TRBV7-8 with TRBJ1-5; 11 bases match TRBD1. V lost 5 bases and J lost 3; bases outside the gene matches: 6. Germline CDR1 and CDR2: SGHVS and FQNEAQ. The CDR3 consists of 16 residues.

A word on this clone: Different DNA sequences within this sample yield the same CDR3. This chain links TRBV6-6 with TRBJ2-3; a possible D gene is TRBD2 (5 bases). CDR3 length equals 16 residues. Trimming left V 2 bases short and J 0 bases short, with 12 bases between. In germline, CDR1 is MNHNY, CDR2 SVGAGI (reference sequence). This CDR3 reads CASSYTRSGSTDTQYF. The CDR3, as DNA: TGTGCCAGCAGTTACACCAGGTCGGGGAGCACAGATACGCAGTATTTT.

This clone was recorded only once. J is TRBJ1-2 and V is TRBV20-1; the D is unclear. Germline V gene data show CDR1 as DFQATT and CDR2 as SNEGSKA (reference sequence). The CDR3 contains 10 residues. The ends were cut back, 8 bases at V and 6 bases at J, with 10 bases in the middle. The DNA for the CDR3 is TGCAGTACGGGAGTTCATGGCTACACCTTC. This encodes CSTGVHGYTF.

The gene calls are TRBV9 and TRBJ1-2; D might be TRBD1 (6 bases). The CDR3 contains 15 residues. The germline V and J ends were trimmed by 0 bases and 9 bases, with 18 bases remaining between them. Germline CDR1 and CDR2: SGDLS and YYNGEE. CDR3 DNA: TGTGCCAGCAGCGTAGAGGGGGGGGCCATCAGAAGCTACACCTTC. This encodes CASSVEGGAIRSYTF.

V usage is TRBV6-1 and J usage is TRBJ1-4; D perhaps matches TRBD1 (6 bases). The ends were cut back, 3 bases at V and 2 bases at J, with 10 bases in the middle. Germline V CDR1 and CDR2: MNHNS, SASEGT. The CDR3 spans 15 residues. The CDR3 region has the DNA TGTGCCAGCAGTGATGTGGGGGCTACTAATGAAAAACTGTTTTTT. Translating it yields CASSDVGATNEKLFF.